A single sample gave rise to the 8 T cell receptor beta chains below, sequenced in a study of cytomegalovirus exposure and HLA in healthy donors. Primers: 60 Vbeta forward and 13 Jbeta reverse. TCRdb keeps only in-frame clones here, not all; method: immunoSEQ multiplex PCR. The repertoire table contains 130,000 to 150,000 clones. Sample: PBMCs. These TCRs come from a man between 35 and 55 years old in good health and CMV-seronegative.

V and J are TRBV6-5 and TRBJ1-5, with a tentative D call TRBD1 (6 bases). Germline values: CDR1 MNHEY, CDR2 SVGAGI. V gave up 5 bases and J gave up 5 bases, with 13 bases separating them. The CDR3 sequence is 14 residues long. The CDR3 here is CASSGRGFYQPQHF. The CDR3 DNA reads TGTGCCAGCAGTGGCAGGGGTTTTTATCAGCCCCAGCATTTT.

CDR3 protein: CASSPQETQYF. The CDR3 DNA sequence: TGTGCCAGCTCACCTCAGGAGACCCAGTACTTC. The chain combines TRBV18 with TRBJ2-5, with D hard to call. V lost 3 bases and J lost 5, with 4 bases in between. CDR3 length equals 11 residues. CDR1 KGHSH and CDR2 LQKENI come from the germline V gene.

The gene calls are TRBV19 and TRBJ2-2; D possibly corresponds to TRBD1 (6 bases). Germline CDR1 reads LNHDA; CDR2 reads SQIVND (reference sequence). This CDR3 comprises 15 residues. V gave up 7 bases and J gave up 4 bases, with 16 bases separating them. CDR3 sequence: CASTWGPHLTGELFF. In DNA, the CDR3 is TGTGCCAGTACGTGGGGGCCGCATCTCACCGGGGAGCTGTTTTTT.

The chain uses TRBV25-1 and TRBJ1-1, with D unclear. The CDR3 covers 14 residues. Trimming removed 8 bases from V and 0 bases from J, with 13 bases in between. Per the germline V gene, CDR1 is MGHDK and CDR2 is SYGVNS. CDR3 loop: CASGKLEVNTEAFF. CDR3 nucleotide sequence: TGTGCCAGCGGTAAACTAGAGGTGAACACTGAAGCTTTCTTT.

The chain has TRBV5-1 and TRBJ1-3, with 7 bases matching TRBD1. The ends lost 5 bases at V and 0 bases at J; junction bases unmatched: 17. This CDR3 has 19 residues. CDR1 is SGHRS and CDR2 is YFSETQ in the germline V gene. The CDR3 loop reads CASRPGLSRDSSSGNTIYF. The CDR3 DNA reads TGCGCCAGCAGACCCGGGCTCTCCCGGGACAGTAGCTCTGGAAACACCATATATTTT.

The CDR3 bases are TGTGCCAGCAGTGAAATCCCCGCTAGCGGGGGCCCCCCTCTCAAGACCCAGTACTTC. It specifies CASSEIPASGGPPLKTQYF. This chain joins TRBV2 and TRBJ2-5; 10 bases are a match to TRBD2. V dropped 2 bases and J dropped 6; count of bases not matched to a gene: 18. The CDR3 length is 19 residues. Germline V gene sequence: CDR1 SNHLY, CDR2 FYNNEI. The full variable domain, with the rest looked up from reference TRBV2 and TRBJ2-5, is EPEVTQTPSHQVTQMGQEVILRCVPISNHLYFYWYRQILGQKVEFLVSFYNNEISEKSEIFDDQFSVERPDGSNFTLKIRSTKLEDSAMYFCASSEIPASGGPPLKTQYFGPGTRLLVL.

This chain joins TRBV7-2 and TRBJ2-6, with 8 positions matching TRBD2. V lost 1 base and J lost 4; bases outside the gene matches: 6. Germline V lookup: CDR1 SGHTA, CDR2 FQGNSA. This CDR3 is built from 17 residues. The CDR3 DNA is TGTGCCAGCAGCTTAGTTAGCGGGGCGGGCGGGGCCAACGTCCTGACTTTC. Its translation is CASSLVSGAGGANVLTF.

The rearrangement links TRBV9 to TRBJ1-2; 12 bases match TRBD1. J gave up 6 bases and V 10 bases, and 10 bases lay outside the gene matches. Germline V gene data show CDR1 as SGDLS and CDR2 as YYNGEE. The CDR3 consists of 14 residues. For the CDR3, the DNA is TGTGCCCAACAGCCGGGACAGGGGGCGCATGGCTACACCTTC. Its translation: CAQQPGQGAHGYTF.